This T cell receptor beta chain comes out of a study of radiotherapy plus CTLA-4 blockade in lung cancer. About the study: Among all patients, approximately 17% showed objective responses, while about 34% had disease control. Overall study results and limits: With interferon-beta, early dynamics of blood T cell clones were reported to best predict response. Expansion in blood of tumor-derived TCR clones was seen after radiotherapy plus ipilimumab.

Profiled with immunoSEQ multiplex PCR; TCRdb holds only in-frame clones, not every one. The sample consists of approximately 98,000 clones, roughly 80% of them appearing once. On this clone: Antigen: not known. A junction end diverges from the germline sequence, so it may reflect a read error.

Germline assignment: CDR1 MGHDK and CDR2 SYGVNS. The CDR3 sequence is 10 residues long. The gene calls are TRBV25-1 and TRBJ2-5; D is unclear. The specimen was peripheral blood, collected from a patient treated with radiotherapy plus ipilimumab. The TCR originated in a human donor with non-small cell lung cancer who had a partial response to radiotherapy plus ipilimumab. In DNA, the CDR3 is TGTGCCACCGCCAAGGAGAGCCAGTACTTC. Protein: CATAKESQYF.